A selection of T cell receptor beta chains follows, all from one sample in a study of blood T cell repertoires in COVID-19. Generated by immunoSEQ multiplex PCR, the TCRdb table keeps only in-frame clones and is missing some. The data contain approximately 300,000 clones, just under 85% of them seen just once; the ten biggest clones take up about 4%. Sequenced input: peripheral blood. All receptors derive from a woman aged 45-65 years with active or convalescent COVID-19. CDR3s include the opening cysteine and the closing phenylalanine or tryptophan. Each record gives: clone size, V gene, D gene, J gene, CDR3 protein, CDR3 DNA. D genes are given only for firm matches. Not every row has a clone size; where given, it reads once, few, many or a size class.

abundance: .; v_gene: TRBV20-1; d_gene: TRBD1; j_gene: TRBJ1-3; CDR3aa: CSASPGTGGTGNTIYF; CDR3nt: TGCAGTGCTAGTCCCGGGACAGGGGGTACTGGAAACACCATATATTTT
abundance: .; v_gene: TRBV7-2; d_gene: TRBD2; j_gene: TRBJ2-1; CDR3aa: CASSLVPPLAGGSEQFF; CDR3nt: TGTGCCAGCAGCTTAGTGCCCCCACTAGCGGGAGGGAGTGAGCAGTTCTTC
abundance: .; v_gene: TRBV10-3; d_gene: .; j_gene: TRBJ1-5; CDR3aa: CAISESGPSGVSNQPQHF; CDR3nt: TGTGCCATCAGTGAGTCGGGCCCCAGCGGGGTCTCCAATCAGCCCCAGCATTTT
abundance: .; v_gene: TRBV7-8; d_gene: TRBD2; j_gene: TRBJ2-3; CDR3aa: CASSRGAGATDTQYF; CDR3nt: TGTGCCAGCAGCCGAGGAGCGGGAGCCACAGATACGCAGTATTTT
abundance: .; v_gene: TRBV7-9; d_gene: TRBD1; j_gene: TRBJ1-2; CDR3aa: CASSLGGTGASGYTF; CDR3nt: TGTGCCAGCAGCTTAGGTGGGACAGGGGCAAGCGGCTACACCTTC
abundance: .; v_gene: TRBV5-1; d_gene: TRBD2; j_gene: TRBJ2-2; CDR3aa: CASTVAGEGTGELFF; CDR3nt: TGCGCCAGCACCGTAGCGGGAGAGGGGACCGGGGAGCTGTTTTTT
abundance: .; v_gene: TRBV5-6; d_gene: .; j_gene: TRBJ2-7; CDR3aa: CASSVAQSVTWGGPYEQYF; CDR3nt: TGTGCCAGCAGCGTGGCCCAATCAGTCACTTGGGGGGGCCCCTACGAGCAGTACTTC
abundance: few; v_gene: TRBV19; d_gene: .; j_gene: TRBJ1-3; CDR3aa: CASIGEGNTIYF; CDR3nt: TGTGCCAGTATCGGGGAAGGAAACACCATATATTTT
abundance: .; v_gene: TRBV7-9; d_gene: .; j_gene: TRBJ1-2; CDR3aa: CASSFPGHSYGYTF; CDR3nt: TGTGCCAGCAGCTTTCCGGGACATAGCTATGGCTACACCTTC
abundance: .; v_gene: TRBV6-5; d_gene: .; j_gene: TRBJ2-2; CDR3aa: CASSYSIGRTGELFF; CDR3nt: TGTGCCAGCAGTTACTCGATTGGCAGAACCGGGGAGCTGTTTTTT
abundance: .; v_gene: TRBV4-2; d_gene: TRBD2; j_gene: TRBJ2-7; CDR3aa: CASSLNAREGYEQYF; CDR3nt: TGTGCCAGCAGCCTAAATGCACGGGAGGGGTACGAGCAGTACTTC
abundance: .; v_gene: TRBV25-1; d_gene: .; j_gene: TRBJ1-2; CDR3aa: CASKSDSNYGYTF; CDR3nt: TGTGCCAGCAAGAGTGATTCTAACTATGGCTACACCTTC
abundance: .; v_gene: TRBV5-6; d_gene: TRBD2; j_gene: TRBJ2-1; CDR3aa: CASSPVAGVGEQFF; CDR3nt: TGTGCCAGCAGCCCTGTAGCGGGAGTAGGGGAGCAGTTCTTC